The clone carrying this T cell receptor beta chain was counted a single time. Participants were aged about 18 to 100 years, lived in about two dozen US areas, and enrolled virtually. How the authors handled the data: Reference gene primers were amplified, and this amplification served to estimate nucleated cell counts. Sequencing used immunoSEQ multiplex PCR; TCRdb keeps in-frame clones, though not all of them. D and trimming come from the DNA, and the V and J calls and clone size come from that table. The sample comprises roughly 300,000 clones, about 90% of which are singletons, and roughly 1% rests with the top ten. This sample was taken from a study of blood T cell repertoires in COVID-19. This CDR3 has 13 residues. Germline loops: CDR1 GTSNPN, CDR2 SVGIG (reference sequence). V gave up 3 bases and J gave up 5 bases; unmatched junction bases: 5.

The chain combines TRBV30 with TRBJ2-7; 9 nucleotides align to TRBD1. The sample consisted of PBMCs or T cells enriched from blood (not recorded which). The clonotype was recovered from a woman aged 25 to 45 who had recovered from COVID-19. The DNA for the CDR3 is TGTGCCTGGAGCTGGGACAGGGTTAACGAGCAGTACTTC. Amino acid sequence: CAWSWDRVNEQYF.